The present T cell receptor (beta chain) was sequenced within a study of cytomegalovirus exposure and HLA in healthy donors. Study results and caveats: TCR beta sequences numbering roughly 18,000 were associated with HLA alleles at 0.05 false discovery rate in a later analysis. The study designated 150 to 200 TCR beta chains cytomegalovirus-associated.

Primers included in the PCR were 60 Vbeta and 13 Jbeta primers. This table comes from immunoSEQ multiplex PCR, and its TCRdb copy is limited to in-frame clones, with some not included. The sample holds about 150,000 clones, roughly 84% seen once. This clone was recorded once. The antigen is not known. This sequence was found in a man aged 50 to 59 in good health and CMV-seropositive. The sample consisted of PBMCs.

The CDR3 DNA follows: TGTGCCAGCAGCTCCGGACAGGACTATGGCTACACCTTC. Its protein product is CASSSGQDYGYTF. The J gene is TRBJ1-2, the V gene TRBV13, with 7 bases that match TRBD1. V lost 4 bases to trimming and J lost 3 bases; unmatched junction nucleotides: 2. CDR1 is PRHDT and CDR2 is FYEKMQ in the germline V gene (reference sequence). CDR3 length equals 13 residues. The variable domain in full, with the rest retrieved from reference TRBV13 and TRBJ1-2, is AAGVIQSPRHLIKEKRETATLKCYPIPRHDTVYWYQQGPGQDPQFLISFYEKMQSDKGSIPDRFSAQQFSDYHSELNMSSLELGDSALYFCASSSGQDYGYTFGSGTRLTVV.